These 7 T cell receptor beta chains originate from one sample sequenced in a study of control samples from healthy donors and cancer patients. Profiling relied on immunoSEQ multiplex PCR, and the TCRdb table lists in-frame clones only, not all of them. The table for this sample gives fewer than 200,000 clones. Sequencing used blood. These receptors originate from a woman in her 30s in good health.

The genes are TRBV11-3 and TRBJ2-2; 9 bases fit TRBD1. The CDR3 spans 14 residues. V was clipped by 8 bases and J by 5 bases; unmatched bases: 6. Germline V gene data show CDR1 as SGHNT and CDR2 as YENEEA. CDR3 DNA: TGTGCCAGCCAGGACAGGGGCTTTACCGGGGAGCTGTTTTTT. Its translation is CASQDRGFTGELFF.

The rearrangement joins TRBV4-1 to TRBJ1-2; 8 nucleotides match TRBD1. With 3 bases clipped from V and 10 bases from J, the junction kept 13 bases outside the gene matches. CDR1 is MGHRA and CDR2 is YSYEKL in the germline V gene. CDR3 length: 15 residues. The CDR3, as DNA: TGCGCCAGCAGCCAGTACGACGGGACAGGTACTTACTACACCTTC. It codes for CASSQYDGTGTYYTF.

This sequence joins TRBV6-5 and TRBJ2-2; D is unclear. Germline CDR1 is MNHEY and CDR2 is SVGAGI. V gave up 8 bases and J gave up 0 bases, with 10 bases separating them. This CDR3 region has 14 residues. In DNA, the CDR3 is TGTGCCAGCCTAGTCCGGCCGAACACCGGGGAGCTGTTTTTT. Amino acid sequence: CASLVRPNTGELFF.

The chain carries TRBV18 and TRBJ2-7; D gene unclear. The V gene's germline CDR1 is KGHSH and CDR2 LQKENI. V was clipped by 0 bases and J by 0 bases, with 15 bases between them. CDR3 length: 17 amino acids. CDR3 residues: CASSPPGYEASSYEQYF. In DNA form, the CDR3 reads TGTGCCAGCTCACCACCGGGTTACGAAGCTAGCTCCTACGAGCAGTACTTC. The whole variable domain, filled in from reference TRBV18 and TRBJ2-7, reads NAGVMQNPRHLVRRRGQEARLRCSPMKGHSHVYWYRQLPEEGLKFMVYLQKENIIDESGMPKERFSAEFPKEGPSILRIQQVVRGDSAAYFCASSPPGYEASSYEQYFGPGTRLTVT.

The chain employs TRBV12-2 and TRBJ2-7; TRBD2 is the table's D call, not checked against the DNA. TRBV12-2 is given as a pseudogene. CDR3 size: 16 residues. DNA of the CDR3: TGTGCAAGTCGCTCTCACCATCTATTCCCCACCTACGAGCAGTACTTC. It encodes CASRSHHLFPTYEQYF.

J is TRBJ2-3 and V is TRBV15; 8 bases agree with TRBD1. Per the germline V gene, CDR1 is LNHNV and CDR2 is YYDKDF (reference sequence). V lost 2 bases, J lost 2 bases, and 6 bases stayed unmatched. The CDR3 spans 16 residues. The CDR3 DNA reads TGTGCCACCAGCAGAAGGACAGGGCTCCTCACAGATACGCAGTATTTT. This codes for CATSRRTGLLTDTQYF. Full variable domain (remainder filled in from reference TRBV15 and TRBJ2-3): DAMVIQNPRYQVTQFGKPVTLSCSQTLNHNVMYWYQQKSSQAPKLLFHYYDKDFNNEADTPDNFQSRRPNTSFCFLDIRSPGLGDTAMYLCATSRRTGLLTDTQYFGPGTRLTVL.

This chain uses TRBV6-6 with TRBJ2-5; D unresolved. The CDR3 length is 11 residues. The ends were cut back, 5 bases at V and 4 bases at J, with 5 bases in the middle. The germline V gene encodes CDR1 MNHNY and CDR2 SVGAGI (reference sequence). CDR3 sequence: CASSVLETQYF. The CDR3 bases are TGTGCCAGCAGTGTCCTAGAGACCCAGTACTTC.